This T cell receptor beta chain was retrieved from a study of blood T cell repertoires in COVID-19. In terms of age and location, participants ranged from roughly 18 to 90 years and lived in approximately 24 US areas. The table came from immunoSEQ multiplex PCR; TCRdb's copy has only in-frame clones and leaves some out. The sample has roughly 290,000 clones, approximately 83% seen once; the top ten hold 3.5% to 4.5%. The CDR3 totals 15 residues. V lost 0 bases and J 5 bases, leaving 11 bases between the germline ends. This clone was observed a few times. This TCR derives from a woman in her 30s who had recovered from COVID-19. The V gene is TRBV23-1, the J gene TRBJ1-5; tentatively, D is TRBD1 (6 bases). TRBV23-1 is classed as an ORF, of uncertain function. The sequenced material came from PBMCs or T cells enriched from blood (not recorded which). The CDR3 coding sequence is TGCGCCAGCAGTCAATCAGGGCAGGGGTATCAGCCCCAGCATTTT. Its protein is CASSQSGQGYQPQHF.